The clone carrying this TCR beta chain was seen repeatedly, ten times or more. Its target is not known. The J segment lost 5 bases and the V segment lost 4 bases, leaving 7 bases of the junction unmatched. Germline V gene data show CDR1 as MDHEN and CDR2 as SYDVKM. The CDR3 extends over 15 amino acids. This sample is drawn from a study of CD8 T cells in ankylosing spondylitis. Study-level findings and limits: Matched synovial fluid from ankylosing spondylitis patients was reported to be enriched for disease-linked clones. Those disease-linked clones were CD8+; they were also relatively rare in peripheral blood.

It was by quantitative 5'-RACE with molecular barcodes that TCR beta libraries were made. TCRdb recomputed calls from the 5' RACE reads with MiXCR, one row per CDR3 protein. The table has fewer than 180,000 distinct CDR3 sequences, around 42% seen once. The sequenced material came from synovial fluid, either unsorted or a sorted T cell fraction (not recorded which). This receptor was taken from a male donor with ankylosing spondylitis. The genes are TRBV28 and TRBJ2-1; 8 bases map to TRBD2. The CDR3 DNA sequence: TGTGCCAGCAGTTGGGGTAGCGGGGTCGACAATGAGCAGTTCTTC. Its translation: CASSWGSGVDNEQFF.